This T cell receptor (beta chain) was captured by sequencing in a study of shared clonotypes between healthy human individuals. The study, taken as a whole, reports: Memory subsets generally showed smaller estimated richness than naive subsets did. Several donors shared approximately 5% of their naive CD4 clonotypes.

Some clones are missing from TCRdb's copy, which holds only in-frame ones; the method was immunoSEQ multiplex PCR. The sample holds fewer than 1 million clones, around 96% seen once. CD8 cells classed as naive were CD45RO-negative and positively selected for CCR7, excluding terminally differentiated effector memory CD45RA+ cells. With V trimmed by 8 bases and J by 2 bases, 6 bases remained unmatched. The CDR3 consists of 13 residues. Germline values: CDR1 SGHNT, CDR2 YENEEA. With respect to this clone: Its target is not known.

Material for sequencing was naive CD8+ T cells sorted from blood. The sequence derives from a man aged 25-45 years in good health. The V call is TRBV11-3, the J call TRBJ2-7; 7 bases are a match to TRBD1. This CDR3 is CASSQGVAYEQYF. The DNA for the CDR3 is TGTGCCAGCTCCCAGGGGGTGGCCTACGAGCAGTACTTC.